These T cell receptor beta chains were read from a single sample in a study of shared clonotypes between healthy human individuals. TCRdb keeps only in-frame clones here, not all; method: immunoSEQ multiplex PCR. The sample shows roughly 1,500,000 clones, 98% of them seen only once. The sample taken for sequencing was naive CD4+ T cells sorted from blood. These receptors all come from a man aged 25 to 40 in good health. Each CDR3 is given with its conserved first and last residue. The D gene is left open where the match is weak. The size entry is marked missing in some rows and otherwise reads once, few, many or a size class.

CASSPGQYNEQFF	TGTGCCAGCAGCCCGGGACAATACAATGAGCAGTTCTTC	TRBJ2-1	NA	TRBV7-9	NA
CASSLDGLAGGFEQFF	TGTGCCAGCAGCTTGGACGGACTAGCGGGAGGGTTTGAGCAGTTCTTC	TRBJ2-1	NA	TRBV5-4	TRBD2
CASRGGGYGYTF	TGTGCCAGCCGGGGAGGGGGATATGGCTACACCTTC	TRBJ1-2	NA	TRBV28	NA
CASRIQSVHKSGQRPDF	TGCGCCAGCCGTATCCAATCGGTTCACAAGTCGGGCCAACGTCCTGACTTC	TRBJ2-6	NA	TRBV5-1	NA
CASSVESFGGYEQYF	TGTGCCAGCAGTGTTGAGTCATTTGGGGGTTACGAGCAGTACTTC	TRBJ2-7	NA	TRBV6-1	NA
CASSIDRGTQYF	TGTGCCAGTAGTATAGACAGGGGGACCCAGTACTTC	TRBJ2-5	NA	TRBV19	NA
CASLAPGVREQYF	TGTGCCAGCCTCGCCCCGGGGGTGAGGGAGCAGTACTTC	TRBJ2-7	NA	TRBV6-6	NA
CASRLSGRETQYF	TGTGCCAGCAGACTTAGCGGGAGAGAGACCCAGTACTTC	TRBJ2-5	NA	TRBV27	TRBD2
CSVETRGSPLEQYF	TGCAGCGTTGAAACCCGCGGGAGTCCCTTGGAGCAGTACTTC	TRBJ2-7	NA	TRBV29-1	TRBD2
CASSLVRQGADTQYF	TGTGCCAGCAGCTTAGTTCGGCAGGGGGCGGATACGCAGTATTTT	TRBJ2-3	NA	TRBV11-2	TRBD1
CASSVQGGTGELFF	TGTGCCAGTAGTGTCCAGGGTGGTACCGGGGAGCTGTTTTTT	TRBJ2-2	NA	TRBV19	NA
CSVGARRWETQYF	TGCAGCGTTGGGGCCAGGCGTTGGGAGACCCAGTACTTC	TRBJ2-5	once	TRBV29-1	NA
CASSMGRVSDTQYF	TGTGCCAGTAGTATGGGGAGGGTGTCGGATACGCAGTATTTT	TRBJ2-3	NA	TRBV19	TRBD2
CASSSGTYNEQFF	TGTGCCAGCAGTAGCGGCACCTACAATGAGCAGTTCTTC	TRBJ2-1	once	TRBV27	NA
CASSVVAGGAYNEQFF	TGTGCCAGCAGCGTAGTGGCGGGAGGGGCCTACAATGAGCAGTTCTTC	TRBJ2-1	NA	TRBV9	TRBD2
CASSSSLASGTDTQYF	TGTGCCAGTAGTAGCTCGCTAGCGAGCGGCACAGATACGCAGTATTTT	TRBJ2-3	NA	TRBV19	NA
CASSLEGPQGGADRPREQYF	TGTGCCAGCAGCTTAGAAGGCCCCCAGGGAGGGGCAGACAGACCTAGGGAGCAGTACTTC	TRBJ2-7	once	TRBV13	TRBD2
CASRGGSYNEQFF	TGTGCCAGCAGGGGGGGGTCCTACAATGAGCAGTTCTTC	TRBJ2-1	NA	TRBV28	TRBD2
CAIWGPTGGIYGYTF	TGTGCCATCTGGGGGCCAACAGGGGGAATCTATGGCTACACCTTC	TRBJ1-2	NA	TRBV10-3	TRBD1
CASSKAERSTDTQYF	TGTGCCAGCAGCAAAGCCGAGCGGTCCACAGATACGCAGTATTTT	TRBJ2-3	NA	TRBV21-1	NA
CASSLAGVAGGPGSYEQYF	TGCGCCAGCAGCCTAGCCGGGGTAGCGGGAGGGCCCGGCTCCTACGAGCAGTACTTC	TRBJ2-7	once	TRBV4-1	TRBD2
CASSNQGAVNQPQHF	TGTGCCAGTAGTAACCAGGGGGCTGTCAATCAGCCCCAGCATTTT	TRBJ1-5	once	TRBV19	TRBD1
CATSPNTDTQYF	TGTGCCACCAGCCCAAACACAGATACGCAGTATTTT	TRBJ2-3	NA	TRBV15	NA
CASSDRGRKRPFF	TGCGCCAGCAGTGATCGTGGTAGGAAGCGTCCGTTCTTC	TRBJ2-1	NA	TRBV10-2	NA
CASKRLPQGLDLPYEQYF	TGCGCCAGCAAACGCCTCCCACAGGGACTAGACCTACCCTACGAGCAGTACTTC	TRBJ2-7	NA	TRBV10-2	TRBD2
CASSPRAEEQYF	TGCGCCAGCAGCCCCCGGGCGGAGGAGCAGTACTTC	TRBJ2-7	NA	TRBV5-1	NA
CATSRGLAETYEQYF	TGTGCCACCAGCAGAGGGCTAGCGGAGACCTACGAGCAGTACTTC	TRBJ2-7	once	TRBV15	TRBD2
CASSQEGLATQETQYF	TGCGCCAGCAGCCAAGAGGGACTAGCGACTCAAGAGACCCAGTACTTC	TRBJ2-5	NA	TRBV4-3	TRBD2
CASSLNSYNEQFF	TGCGCCAGCAGCCTCAACTCATACAATGAGCAGTTCTTC	TRBJ2-1	NA	TRBV5-1	NA
CASSSDSSPRGQYF	TGCGCCAGCAGCTCGGACTCCTCACCAAGGGGCCAGTACTTC	TRBJ2-5	NA	TRBV5-1	NA
CASSEVGQGPEQYF	TGTGCCAGCAGTGAAGTTGGACAGGGTCCCGAGCAGTACTTC	TRBJ2-7	NA	TRBV6-1	TRBD1
CATSRNRDTGELFF	TGTGCCACCAGCAGAAACAGGGACACCGGGGAGCTGTTTTTT	TRBJ2-2	NA	TRBV15	NA
CASSPSTGVEKLFF	TGTGCCAGTAGCCCCTCCACAGGGGTTGAAAAACTGTTTTTT	TRBJ1-4	NA	TRBV19	TRBD1
CASSVGPGDGLFF	TGTGCCAGCAGCGTAGGTCCGGGGGATGGACTGTTTTTT	TRBJ1-4	NA	TRBV9	NA
CSTKGGADEQYF	TGCAGCACAAAAGGTGGCGCGGACGAGCAGTACTTC	TRBJ2-7	NA	TRBV29-1	NA